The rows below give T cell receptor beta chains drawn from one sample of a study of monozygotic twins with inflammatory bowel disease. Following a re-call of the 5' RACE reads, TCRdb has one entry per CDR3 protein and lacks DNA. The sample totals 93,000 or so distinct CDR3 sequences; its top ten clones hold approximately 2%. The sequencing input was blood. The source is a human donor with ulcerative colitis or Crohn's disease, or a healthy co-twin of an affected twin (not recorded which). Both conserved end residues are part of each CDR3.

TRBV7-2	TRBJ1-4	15	CASSTSQGSWEKLFF
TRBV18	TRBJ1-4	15	CASSLLPTTNEKLFF
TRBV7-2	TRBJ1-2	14	CASIPGQGIYGYTF
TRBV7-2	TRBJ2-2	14	CASSPRQSAGELFF
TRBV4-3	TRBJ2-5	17	CASSQEVSDSRGETQYF
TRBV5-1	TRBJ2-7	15	CASSLAVRNTYEQYF
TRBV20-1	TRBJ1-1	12	CSAIKTLWKGDF
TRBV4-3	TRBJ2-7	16	CASSQGLAGGTYEQYF
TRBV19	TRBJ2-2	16	CASTKRGGLNTGELFF
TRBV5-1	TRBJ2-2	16	CASSGVGYVPTGELFF
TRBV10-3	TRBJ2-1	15	CAMSRLDRASDEQFF
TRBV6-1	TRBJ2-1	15	CASSPDRGISNEQFF
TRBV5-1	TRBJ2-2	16	CASSVKTGGLTGELFF
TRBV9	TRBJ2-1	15	CASSTNRGPYNEQFF
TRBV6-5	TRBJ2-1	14	CASSYGTAYNEQFF
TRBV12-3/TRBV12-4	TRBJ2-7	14	CASTRGPLGYEQYF
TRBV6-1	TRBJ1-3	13	CASSGTEGNTIYF
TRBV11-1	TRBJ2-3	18	CASSLGLTSGRSTDTQYF
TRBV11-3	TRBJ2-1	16	CASSSPLAGGRNEQFF
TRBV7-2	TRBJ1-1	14	CASSLDRGRTEAFF
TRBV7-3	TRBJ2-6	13	CASSRDRANVLTF
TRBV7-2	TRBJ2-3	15	CASSLARGSTDTQYF
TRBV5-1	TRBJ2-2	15	CASIDLSGAAGELFF
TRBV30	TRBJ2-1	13	CAWSTGTGQEQFF
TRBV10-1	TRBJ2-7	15	CATTPGQGSSYEQYF
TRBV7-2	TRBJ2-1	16	CASSPNPLAGYNEQFF
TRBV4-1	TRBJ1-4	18	CASSQGTGGAFGNEKLFF
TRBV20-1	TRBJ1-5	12	CSARGGVGPQHF
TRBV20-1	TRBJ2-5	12	CSARLAGETQYF
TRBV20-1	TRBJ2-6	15	CSAKVVISGANVLTF
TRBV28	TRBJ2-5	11	CASGPSETQYF
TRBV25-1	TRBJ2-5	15	CASSELYRLQETQYF
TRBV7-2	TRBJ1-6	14	CASSLTVPNSPLHF
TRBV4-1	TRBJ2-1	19	CASSQVWDPGLAVYNEQFF
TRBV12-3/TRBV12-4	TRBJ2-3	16	CASSSTSGPSTDTQYF
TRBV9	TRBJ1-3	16	CASSVGGRPRGNTIYF
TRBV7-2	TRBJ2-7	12	CATHGDHYEQYF
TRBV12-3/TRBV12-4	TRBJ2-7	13	CASRAGLADEQYF
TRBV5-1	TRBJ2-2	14	CASTTGTSSGELFF
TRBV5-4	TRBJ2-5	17	CASSLLATSGIQETQYF
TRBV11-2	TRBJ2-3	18	CASSRGGSGRRGTDTQYF
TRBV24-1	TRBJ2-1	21	CATSDTEVGLAGPGTYNEQFF